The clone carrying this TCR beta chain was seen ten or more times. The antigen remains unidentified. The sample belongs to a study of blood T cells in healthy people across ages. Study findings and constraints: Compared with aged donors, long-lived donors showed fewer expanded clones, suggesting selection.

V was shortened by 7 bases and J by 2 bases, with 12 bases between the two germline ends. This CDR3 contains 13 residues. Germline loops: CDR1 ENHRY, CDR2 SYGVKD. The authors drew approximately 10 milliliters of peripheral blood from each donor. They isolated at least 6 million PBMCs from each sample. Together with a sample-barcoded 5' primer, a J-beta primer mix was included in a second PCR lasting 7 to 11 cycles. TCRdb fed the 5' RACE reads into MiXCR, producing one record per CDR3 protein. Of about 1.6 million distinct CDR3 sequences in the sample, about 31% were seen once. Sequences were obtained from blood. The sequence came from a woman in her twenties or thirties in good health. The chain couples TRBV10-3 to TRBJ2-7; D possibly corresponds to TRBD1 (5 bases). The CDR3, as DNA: TGTGCCATCAAGAAACAAGGGGCCTACGAGCAGTACTTC. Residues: CAIKKQGAYEQYF.